Sequencing of this TCR beta chain was carried out in a study of T cell responses to AZD1222 COVID-19 vaccine. Findings and caveats of the study: Close to half of spike-specific TCRs reportedly recognize unmutated variant regions. Regions 160-218 and 743-854 held dominance among vaccine-associated CD4 TCRs, which spanned spike. Repertoires were obtained only post-peak T cell response. Among the donors, most were white British and more were female, and clonal diversity was possibly underestimated.

The assay was immunoSEQ multiplex PCR, and TCRdb's table has in-frame clones only and misses some. The repertoire holds under 150,000 clones, around 90% seen once, with 2% to 3% in the top ten. Germline V gene lookup returns CDR1 MDHEN and CDR2 SYDVKM. The CDR3 sequence is 14 residues long. V gave up 5 bases and J gave up 1 base; unmatched junction bases: 5. As to this clone: Its antigen is unknown.

The source was peripheral blood, collected 28 days after the second AZD1222 dose. The receptor was isolated from an adult who received the AZD1222 COVID-19 vaccine. The chain joins TRBV28 to TRBJ2-7; 7 bases map to TRBD1. The CDR3 DNA reads TGTGCCAGCAGTCCCGGGACAGCTTCCTACGAGCAGTACTTC. Its protein is CASSPGTASYEQYF.